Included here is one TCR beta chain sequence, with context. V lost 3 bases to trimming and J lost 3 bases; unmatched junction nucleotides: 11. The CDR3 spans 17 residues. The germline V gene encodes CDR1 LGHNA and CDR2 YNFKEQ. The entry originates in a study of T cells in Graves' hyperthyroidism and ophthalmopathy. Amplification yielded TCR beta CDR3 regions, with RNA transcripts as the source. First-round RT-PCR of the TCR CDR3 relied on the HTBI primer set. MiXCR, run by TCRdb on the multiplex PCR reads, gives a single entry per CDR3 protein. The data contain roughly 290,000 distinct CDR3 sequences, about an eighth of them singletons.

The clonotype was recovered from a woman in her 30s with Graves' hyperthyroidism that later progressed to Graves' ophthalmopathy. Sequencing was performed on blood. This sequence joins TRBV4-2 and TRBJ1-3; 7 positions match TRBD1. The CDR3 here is CASSQAGGTVVGNTIYF. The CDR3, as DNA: TGTGCCAGCAGCCAGGCAGGGGGAACAGTAGTTGGAAACACCATATATTTT.